The 18 T cell receptor beta chains below were found in one sample sequenced in a study of identical twins. TCRdb re-called the 5' RACE reads with MiXCR, one entry per CDR3 protein. The table includes about 450,000 distinct CDR3 sequences, approximately 17% detected once. The sample taken for sequencing was naive T cells sorted from blood. Source of these receptors: a man over 45 in good health.

This clonotype showed up just a few times. This chain joins TRBV7-9 and TRBJ2-7; D possibly uses TRBD1 or TRBD2 (5 bases each). Germline loops: CDR1 SEHNR, CDR2 FQNEAQ (reference sequence). Trimming cost V 8 bases and J 4 bases, with 15 bases left between them. CDR3 size: 13 residues. CDR3 amino acids: CASEGIPAYEQYF. The CDR3, as DNA: TGTGCCAGCGAGGGGATCCCCGCTTACGAGCAGTACTTC.

This clonotype was counted many times. The rearrangement joins TRBV4-2 to TRBJ2-3; weak D call: TRBD1 (5 bases). The CDR3 has 15 residues. The V and J ends lost 0 bases and 2 bases respectively, with 9 bases between them. Germline lookup yields CDR1 LGHNA and CDR2 YNFKEQ. The CDR3 DNA reads TGTGCCAGCAGCCAAGACAGGGTAAACACAGATACGCAGTATTTT. Encoded protein: CASSQDRVNTDTQYF.

This clonotype was seen repeatedly, ten times or more. The DNA for the CDR3 is TGTGCCAGCAGCCCAATCAGGGATCAGAACACTGAAGCTTTCTTT. It is translated as CASSPIRDQNTEAFF. The chain is built from TRBV27 and TRBJ1-1; D may be TRBD1 (5 bases). CDR3 length equals 15 residues. Between the trimmed V and J ends, which lost 6 bases and 1 base, there was a span of 15 bases. In germline, CDR1 is MNHEY, CDR2 SMNVEV (reference sequence).

This clonotype occurred a few times. CDR3 bases: TGTGCCAGCAGTGAGTGGGTCGGACTCCAAGAGACCCAGTACTTC. It encodes CASSEWVGLQETQYF. The chain couples TRBV25-1 to TRBJ2-5; maybe TRBD2 (5 bases). Germline values: CDR1 MGHDK, CDR2 SYGVNS. Deletions cut 3 bases from V and 1 base from J, with 12 bases between. The CDR3 loop spans 15 amino acids.

The chain recombines TRBV10-3 with TRBJ2-2, with TRBD1 identical over 7 bases. CDR1 and CDR2 from the germline V gene are ENHRY and SYGVKD. This CDR3 comprises 15 residues. Trimming at V came to 3 bases and at J to 1 base, leaving 2 bases not matched to a gene. The CDR3 loop is CAISDSGGNTGELFF. The CDR3 nucleotides read TGTGCCATCAGTGATTCAGGGGGGAACACCGGGGAGCTGTTTTTT.

The chain links TRBV9 to TRBJ2-1; D is perhaps TRBD2 (5 bases). Germline-derived CDR1 and CDR2 are SGDLS and YYNGEE. V was trimmed by 2 bases and J by 8 bases, leaving 11 bases between them. CDR3 size: 13 residues. The CDR3 DNA reads TGTGCCAGCAGCGTGAGAGAGGGCTATGAGCAGTTCTTC. Translated, it gives CASSVREGYEQFF.

The rearrangement joins TRBV20-1 to TRBJ1-1; 10 nucleotides line up with TRBD1. The CDR3 consists of 14 residues. Trimming removed 3 bases from V and 4 bases from J; junction bases left unmatched: 5. Germline-derived CDR1 and CDR2 are DFQATT and SNEGSKA (reference sequence). The CDR3 protein is CSASWDRGTTEAFF. The CDR3, as DNA: TGCAGTGCTAGTTGGGACAGGGGCACCACTGAAGCTTTCTTT.

The gene calls are TRBV7-3 and TRBJ2-7, with TRBD2 matching 7 bases. Germline V gene data show CDR1 as SGHTA and CDR2 as FQGTGA. The CDR3 is made up of 13 amino acids. V was clipped by 4 bases and J by 6 bases; unmatched bases: 6. CDR3 sequence: CASSSQTSTEQYF. CDR3 coding DNA: TGTGCCAGCAGCTCCCAGACTAGCACCGAGCAGTACTTC.

The chain couples TRBV28 to TRBJ2-7; D is perhaps TRBD1 (5 bases). The germline gives CDR1 MDHEN, CDR2 SYDVKM. The length of the CDR3 is 13 residues. The V gene lost 3 bases and the J gene lost 0 bases, with 6 bases spanning the gap. The CDR3 protein is CASSFRVSYEQYF. The CDR3 DNA reads as TGTGCCAGCAGTTTCAGGGTCTCCTACGAGCAGTACTTC. Drawing the rest from reference TRBV28 and TRBJ2-7, the complete variable domain is DVKVTQSSRYLVKRTGEKVFLECVQDMDHENMFWYRQDPGLGLRLIYFSYDVKMKEKGDIPEGYSVSREKKERFSLILESASTNQTSMYLCASSFRVSYEQYFGPGTRLTVT.

This chain uses TRBV15 with TRBJ1-1; D possibly corresponds to TRBD1 (6 bases). Germline CDR1 LNHNV, CDR2 YYDKDF (reference sequence). The V end was cut by 2 bases, the J end by 8 bases, with 12 bases between. This CDR3 contains 13 residues. CDR3 nucleotides: TGTGCCACCAGCAGACGACAGGAATCGGAAGCTTTCTTT. Its translation: CATSRRQESEAFF.

This clonotype has a count of ten or more. This chain joins TRBV4-3 and TRBJ2-3; D gene ambiguous. Germline V lookup: CDR1 LGHNA, CDR2 YSLEER. The CDR3 runs 15 residues. V dropped 0 bases and J dropped 4 bases, with 11 bases sitting between them. This chain's CDR3 is CASSQDSWGSDTQYF. The CDR3 DNA reads as TGCGCCAGCAGCCAAGATTCGTGGGGATCAGATACGCAGTATTTT.

This clonotype has a count of ten or more. This chain links TRBV4-3 with TRBJ2-3; 12 bases are shared with TRBD2. The CDR3 runs 19 residues. Germline CDR1 and CDR2: LGHNA and YSLEER. J lost 4 bases, V lost 3 bases, and 14 bases had no gene match. The CDR3 nucleotides read TGCGCCAGCAGCCACCCCCCGGGACTAGCGGGTATGGGGCCAGATACGCAGTATTTT. Its protein is CASSHPPGLAGMGPDTQYF.

This clonotype has a count of ten or more. The rearrangement uses TRBV24-1 and TRBJ2-1, with no clear D. The CDR3 consists of 12 residues. Germline CDR1 reads KGHDR; CDR2 reads SFDVKD. The V and J ends lost 4 bases and 9 bases respectively, with 9 bases between them. CDR3: CATSELGSEQFF. In nucleotides, the CDR3 is TGTGCCACCAGTGAATTGGGAAGTGAGCAGTTCTTC.

The chain combines TRBV20-1 with TRBJ1-4, with 7 bases lining up with TRBD1. This CDR3 has 14 amino acids. V gave up 6 bases and J gave up 8 bases; unmatched junction bases: 12. In germline, CDR1 is DFQATT, CDR2 SNEGSKA (reference sequence). CDR3 sequence: CSANAPQGNEKLFF. CDR3 DNA sequence: TGCAGTGCCAACGCTCCACAGGGGAACGAAAAACTGTTTTTT.

This chain uses TRBV20-1 with TRBJ2-3; TRBD2 agrees at 9 bases. The germline V gene has CDR1 DFQATT and CDR2 SNEGSKA (reference sequence). This CDR3 is 15 amino acids long. V lost 6 bases and J lost 3; bases outside the gene matches: 10. The CDR3 region is CSANRLREGTDTQYF. The CDR3 region has the DNA TGCAGTGCCAATAGGCTGCGGGAGGGAACAGATACGCAGTATTTT.

This chain links TRBV27 with TRBJ1-5; D gene ambiguous. The length of the CDR3 is 14 residues. Germline CDR1 is MNHEY and CDR2 is SMNVEV (reference sequence). With 6 bases removed from V and 0 bases from J, the gap between germline ends came to 9 bases. CDR3 nucleotides: TGTGCCAGCAGGGACGGGAATAGCAATCAGCCCCAGCATTTT. It translates to CASRDGNSNQPQHF.

The chain combines TRBV5-1 with TRBJ2-1; 9 bases line up with TRBD1. CDR1 SGHRS and CDR2 YFSETQ come from the germline V gene. V lost 5 bases, J lost 9 bases, and 3 bases stayed unmatched. This CDR3 has 12 amino acids. The CDR3 loop is CASRTGGTEQFF. CDR3 nucleotide sequence: TGCGCCAGCAGAACAGGGGGCACTGAGCAGTTCTTC. The full variable domain, in which reference TRBV5-1 and TRBJ2-1 provide the parts outside the CDR3, is KAGVTQTPRYLIKTRGQQVTLSCSPISGHRSVSWYQQTPGQGLQFLFEYFSETQRNKGNFPGRFSGRQFSNSRSEMNVSTLELGDSALYLCASRTGGTEQFFGPGTRLTVL.

This clonotype was found many times. V is TRBV20-1 and J is TRBJ2-3, with D unresolved. The CDR3 is made up of 12 amino acids. Germline V CDR1 and CDR2: DFQATT, SNEGSKA (reference sequence). V gave up 0 bases and J gave up 9 bases, with 10 bases separating them. DNA for the CDR3: TGCAGTGCTAGAGATCTGCGGCGCACGCAGTATTTT. Translating it yields CSARDLRRTQYF.